A single sample gave rise to the 7 T cell receptor beta chains below, sequenced in a study of molecular identifiers for immune sequencing clone quantification. Each CDR3 protein gets one entry after TCRdb re-called the PCR reads with MiXCR. Of 6,000 to 9,500 distinct CDR3 sequences listed, under 45% are singletons. Sequencing was carried out using naive CD8+ T cells from blood, with Jurkat cell RNA spiked in. Subset specified: FACS-sorted CD8+CD4-CCR7+CD45RA+ naive T cells. The receptors stem from a human donor in good health. Some libraries in this study had Jurkat cell RNA spiked in.

This clonotype was counted only a few times. The chain recombines TRBV7-2 with TRBJ2-1, with TRBD1 as a possible D gene (6 bases). The CDR3 has 16 residues. The germline V and J ends were trimmed by 3 bases and 2 bases, with 14 bases remaining between them. CDR1 and CDR2 from the germline V gene are SGHTA and FQGNSA. The DNA for the CDR3 is TGTGCCAGCAGCTTGGACAGCGGTGGGCCCTACAATGAGCAGTTCTTC. Translating it yields CASSLDSGGPYNEQFF.

This clonotype ranks as medium-sized. The J gene is TRBJ2-3, the V gene TRBV28, with D possibly matching TRBD2 (5 bases). The V end lost 4 bases, the J end lost 0 bases, and 17 bases lay between the germline ends. Germline loops: CDR1 MDHEN, CDR2 SYDVKM. This CDR3 spans 17 amino acids. DNA of the CDR3: TGTGCCAGCAGTTCTGTTGCAGGCCTAGCTAGCACAGATACGCAGTATTTT. Translating gives CASSSVAGLASTDTQYF.

This clonotype qualifies as medium-sized. This chain connects TRBV6-5 to TRBJ2-4, with 10 bases lining up with TRBD2. The CDR3 totals 16 residues. Looked up from germline, CDR1 is MNHEY and CDR2 is SVGAGI. Trimming removed 6 bases from V and 6 bases from J; junction bases left unmatched: 11. DNA of the CDR3: TGTGCCAGCAGCCAAGCGGGGGGGCTAATGGGAAACATTCAGTACTTC. It yields the protein CASSQAGGLMGNIQYF.

As concerns this clonotype: A much larger clone lies a single base off, so this may be a read error. The chain recombines TRBV7-2 with TRBJ2-3; 7 nucleotides align to TRBD2. Germline assignment: CDR1 SGHTA and CDR2 FQGNSA. V lost 5 bases to trimming and J lost 6 bases; unmatched junction nucleotides: 5. CDR3 length: 13 amino acids. The CDR3 here is CASSSLTSDTQYF. CDR3 coding DNA: TGTGCCAGCAGCAGCCTGACTAGCGATACGCAGTATTTT.

For this clonotype: A read error may explain this, as a much larger clone is one base away. The conserved final phenylalanine or tryptophan is absent from the CDR3, which likely points to a read error. V is TRBV2 and J is TRBJ1-1; weak D call: TRBD1 (6 bases). The CDR3 spans 16 residues. The ends were cut back, 3 bases at V and 7 bases at J, with 21 bases in the middle. From germline, CDR1 is SNHLY and CDR2 FYNNEI. CDR3 sequence: CASSEFVGTRLDEAFS. The CDR3 bases are TGTGCCAGCAGTGAGTTCGTCGGGACAAGGTTGGATGAAGCTTTCTCT.

A note on this clonotype: A much larger clone lies a single base off, so this may be a read error. The rearrangement uses TRBV28 and TRBJ2-7; either TRBD1 or TRBD2 may fit D (5 bases each). The CDR3 runs 14 residues. The germline CDR1 and CDR2 sequences are MDHEN and SYDVKM. The CDR3 loop reads CASSPGTAGYEKYF. CDR3 nucleotide sequence: TGTGCCAGCAGTCCTGGGACGGCTGGTTACGAGAAGTACTTC.

Concerning this clonotype itself: A junction end diverges from the germline sequence, so it may reflect a read error. This rearrangement joins TRBV7-9 to TRBJ2-3, with 15 nucleotides matching TRBD2. CDR3 length: 17 residues. The germline V gene encodes CDR1 SEHNR and CDR2 FQNEAQ (reference sequence). The CDR3 DNA reads as TGTGCCAGCAGGGGACTAGCGGGAGGTCGAAGCACAGAAACGCAGTATTTT. Residues: CASRGLAGGRSTETQYF. The whole variable domain, filled in from reference TRBV7-9 and TRBJ2-3, reads DTGVSQNPRHKITKRGQNVTFRCDPISEHNRLYWYRQTLGQGPEFLTYFQNEAQLEKSRLLSDRFSAERPKGSFSTLEIQRTEQGDSAMYLCASRGLAGGRSTETQYFGPGTRLTVL.